The 15 T cell receptor beta chains in this list originate from one sample, sequenced in a study of CD8+CD57+ T cells in acquired aplastic anemia. It was genomic DNA that served as the template for profiling TCR beta VDJ and CDR3. One entry per CDR3 protein results from TCRdb running MiXCR on the reads. Of about 150,000 distinct CDR3 sequences in the sample, about 48% were seen once. Sequenced patients had shown CD8+CD57+ cell expansion by flow cytometry. Sequences were obtained from sorted CD4+, CD8+, or CD8+CD57+ T cells (not recorded which) from PBMCs. Receptors originate from a human donor with aplastic anemia.

The CDR3 sequence is CASSHGEAGELFF. CDR3 DNA: TGTGCCAGCAGCCACGGGGAAGCCGGGGAGCTGTTTTTT. The chain recombines TRBV6-1 with TRBJ2-2; possible D gene TRBD2, 5 bases. V lost 6 bases and J lost 6, with 11 bases in between. Germline V gives CDR1 MNHNS, CDR2 SASEGT. This CDR3 is built from 13 residues.

The chain employs TRBV14 and TRBJ2-3; D perhaps matches TRBD1 (6 bases). The CDR3 runs to 16 residues. Germline V gene lookup returns CDR1 SGHDN and CDR2 FVKESK. Trimming stripped 4 bases from V and 4 bases from J, with 18 bases between. The CDR3 coding sequence is TGTGCCAGCAGCCCCACCCGGACAGTGTCCCCAGATACGCAGTATTTT. As protein: CASSPTRTVSPDTQYF.

This clonotype was seen many times. The genes are TRBV7-9 and TRBJ1-4, with a tentative D call TRBD1 (5 bases). The CDR3 is made up of 16 amino acids. V gave up 4 bases and J gave up 4 bases, with 16 bases separating them. Germline-derived CDR1 and CDR2 are SEHNR and FQNEAQ (reference sequence). The CDR3 sequence: CASSSTRTGHNEKLFF. Written as DNA, the CDR3 is TGTGCCAGCAGCTCGACGCGGACGGGGCATAATGAAAAACTGTTTTTT.

This clonotype came up a few times. The chain uses TRBV4-1 and TRBJ2-3, with D perhaps matching TRBD1 or TRBD2 (5 bases each). Trimming removed 0 bases from V and 1 base from J, with 20 bases in between. CDR1 and CDR2 from the germline V gene are MGHRA and YSYEKL. The CDR3 is 19 amino acids. CDR3 nucleotides: TGCGCCAGCAGCCAAGACGGGGCTGGACCTCTCCTACGCACAGATACGCAGTATTTT. Amino acids: CASSQDGAGPLLRTDTQYF.

This chain uses TRBV4-2 with TRBJ1-2, with TRBD1 matching over 8 bases. With 1 base clipped from V and 2 bases from J, the junction kept 0 bases outside the gene matches. The V gene's germline CDR1 is LGHNA and CDR2 YNFKEQ. This CDR3 is built from 14 residues. The CDR3 nucleotides read TGTGCCAGCAGCCAAGGGACAGGGAACTATGGCTACACCTTC. It yields the protein CASSQGTGNYGYTF.

This clonotype was observed many times. This chain uses TRBV6-1 with TRBJ2-7; a weak D match, TRBD2 (5 bases). Trimming stripped 4 bases from V and 0 bases from J, with 16 bases between. This CDR3 is 16 amino acids long. Germline-derived CDR1 and CDR2 are MNHNS and SASEGT. The CDR3 here is CASSVYRPGTSYEQYF. The CDR3 DNA sequence: TGTGCCAGCAGTGTATACCGACCGGGAACCTCCTACGAGCAGTACTTC.

The sample holds a few counts of this clonotype. The chain is built from TRBV10-3 and TRBJ2-7; D may correspond to TRBD1 or TRBD2 (5 bases each). V was pared by 6 bases and J by 3 bases, with 15 bases between. Germline V gives CDR1 ENHRY, CDR2 SYGVKD. The CDR3 runs to 14 residues. CDR3 region: CAIREDTLNYEQYF. The CDR3 nucleotides read TGTGCCATCAGGGAGGACACCTTGAACTACGAGCAGTACTTC.

Comments on this clonotype: Since no conserved phenylalanine or tryptophan closes the CDR3, a read error is the likely cause. The DNA for the CDR3 is TGTGCCAGCAGCTTAGCTTTTATGGCTGGGGAGACCCAGTACCTC. Amino acid sequence: CASSLAFMAGETQYL. The rearrangement links TRBV7-8 to TRBJ2-5; D gene ambiguous. This CDR3 has 15 amino acids. The germline V and J ends were trimmed by 0 bases and 5 bases, with 13 bases remaining between them. Germline V gives CDR1 SGHVS, CDR2 FQNEAQ.

This clonotype was detected once. The chain joins TRBV27 to TRBJ1-2; D is possibly TRBD1 (5 bases). The V gene's germline CDR1 is MNHEY and CDR2 SMNVEV (reference sequence). This CDR3 is 14 amino acids long. Trimming left V 5 bases short and J 2 bases short, with 12 bases between. This chain's CDR3 is CASSDAGRNYGYTF. The CDR3 nucleotides read TGTGCCAGCAGTGATGCAGGGAGAAACTATGGCTACACCTTC.

At least ten counts were recorded for this clonotype. This chain connects TRBV11-2 to TRBJ2-7; D unresolved. CDR1 SGHAT and CDR2 FQNNGV come from the germline V gene. V was pared by 0 bases and J by 7 bases, with 19 bases between. This CDR3 is built from 16 residues. The CDR3 DNA reads as TGTGCCAGCAGCTTAGATCGCCAGGCCTGGCCCGGGGAGCAGTACTTC. Encoded protein: CASSLDRQAWPGEQYF.

V gene TRBV9 combines with J gene TRBJ2-5; unclear D gene. This CDR3 is built from 13 residues. Germline values: CDR1 SGDLS, CDR2 YYNGEE. V lost 3 bases and J lost 2, with 8 bases in between. The CDR3 DNA sequence: TGTGCCAGCAGCGGGGCCAAACAAGAGACCCAGTACTTC. It encodes CASSGAKQETQYF. Combining the CDR3 with reference TRBV9 and TRBJ2-5 gives the whole variable domain DSGVTQTPKHLITATGQRVTLRCSPRSGDLSVYWYQQSLDQGLQFLIQYYNGEERAKGNILERFSAQQFPDLHSELNLSSLELGDSALYFCASSGAKQETQYFGPGTRLLVL.

The chain has TRBV15 and TRBJ1-5; TRBD1 matches at 8 bases. CDR1 is LNHNV, CDR2 YYDKDF, per germline (reference sequence). This CDR3 has 15 residues. The ends lost 3 bases at V and 4 bases at J; junction bases unmatched: 5. CDR3 amino acids: CATSSGQGPNQPQHF. DNA of the CDR3: TGTGCCACCAGCAGTGGACAGGGCCCAAATCAGCCCCAGCATTTT.

The chain has TRBV10-3 and TRBJ1-1; 11 nucleotides align to TRBD1. Looked up from germline, CDR1 is ENHRY and CDR2 is SYGVKD. V shed 5 bases, J shed 4 bases, and the junction held 3 bases outside the gene matches. The CDR3 spans 14 residues. The CDR3 DNA reads as TGTGCCATCAGTCGGACAGGGGGCGGCACTGAAGCTTTCTTT. It translates to CAISRTGGGTEAFF.

The V and J genes are TRBV20-1 and TRBJ2-7; no reliable D call. Per the germline V gene, CDR1 is DFQATT and CDR2 is SNEGSKA (reference sequence). The CDR3 length is 13 residues. V lost 5 bases to trimming and J lost 3 bases, with 14 bases between them. DNA of the CDR3: TGCAGTGCTCGCGACACGGTAAACTACGAGCAGTACTTC. It translates to CSARDTVNYEQYF.

V usage is TRBV9 and J usage is TRBJ2-1, with D possibly TRBD1 on 5 matching bases. V was cut by 4 bases and J by 7 bases, with 12 bases left in between. Germline CDR1 is SGDLS and CDR2 is YYNGEE. The CDR3 is 13 amino acids. The CDR3 DNA reads TGTGCCAGCAGCCCAACTTCAGGGAATGAGCAGTTCTTC. It codes for CASSPTSGNEQFF. Supplemented by reference TRBV9 and TRBJ2-1, the full variable domain reads DSGVTQTPKHLITATGQRVTLRCSPRSGDLSVYWYQQSLDQGLQFLIQYYNGEERAKGNILERFSAQQFPDLHSELNLSSLELGDSALYFCASSPTSGNEQFFGPGTRLTVL.